This T cell receptor (beta chain) was sequenced during a study of early T cells in non-severe SARS-CoV-2 infection. In the study overall: Unsorted whole-blood RNA was sequenced in bulk, leaving chains unpaired. The study's findings and limits: Anti-spike CD8 responses were favored by VDJdb matching, which missed private and CD4 specificities.

Each CDR3 protein gets one entry after TCRdb re-called the 5' RACE reads with MiXCR. The repertoire holds roughly 75,000 distinct CDR3 sequences, 8.5% to 10% seen once, with 4.8% in the top ten. The CDR3 length is 13 residues. The V gene's germline CDR1 is SGHTA and CDR2 FQGTGA. V shed 0 bases and J shed 3 bases, with 5 bases lying between them. This clonotype was counted a few times. Antigen unknown. This receptor was identified in an adult who was a healthcare worker with PCR-confirmed SARS-CoV-2 infection or an uninfected control (not recorded which). The genes are TRBV7-3 and TRBJ2-5, with D tentatively TRBD1 (5 bases). Sequenced input: whole blood. This CDR3 reads CASSLTREETQYF. CDR3 DNA: TGTGCCAGCAGCTTAACCAGGGAAGAGACCCAGTACTTC. The full variable domain, with the rest looked up from reference TRBV7-3 and TRBJ2-5, is GAGVSQTPSNKVTEKGKYVELRCDPISGHTALYWYRQSLGQGPEFLIYFQGTGAADDSGLPNDRFFAVRPEGSVSTLKIQRTERGDSAVYLCASSLTREETQYFGPGTRLLVL.